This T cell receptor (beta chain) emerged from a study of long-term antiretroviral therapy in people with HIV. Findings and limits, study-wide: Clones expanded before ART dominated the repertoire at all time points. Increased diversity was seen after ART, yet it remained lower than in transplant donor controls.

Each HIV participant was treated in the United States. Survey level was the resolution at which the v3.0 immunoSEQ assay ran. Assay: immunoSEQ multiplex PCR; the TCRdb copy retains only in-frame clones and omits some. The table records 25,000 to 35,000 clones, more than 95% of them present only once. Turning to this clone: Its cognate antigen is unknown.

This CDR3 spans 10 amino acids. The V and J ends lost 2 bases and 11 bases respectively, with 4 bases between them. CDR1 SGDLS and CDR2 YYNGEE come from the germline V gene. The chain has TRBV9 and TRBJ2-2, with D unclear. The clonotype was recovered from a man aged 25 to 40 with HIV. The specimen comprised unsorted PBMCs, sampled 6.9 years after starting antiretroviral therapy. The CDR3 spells CASSVEELFF. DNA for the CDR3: TGTGCCAGCAGCGTGGAAGAGCTGTTTTTT.